The T cell receptor (beta chain) described here comes from a study of spatial heterogeneity in lung cancer. Findings and limits, study-wide: Ubiquitous expanded tumor TCRs were observed in blood more at resection than follow-up.

V was clipped by 4 bases and J by 2 bases, with 7 bases between them. This CDR3 contains 13 residues. TCRdb re-called the 5' RACE reads with MiXCR, one entry per CDR3 protein. The repertoire consists of approximately 56,000 distinct CDR3 sequences, with 7.4% occurring once and the leading ten covering 35%. Time point defined: blood at routine non-recurrence follow-up after resection. Unsorted tumor, nontumor lung tissue or cryopreserved PBMC supplied the whole RNA. Ten or more counts support this clonotype. Its antigen is still unknown. The source was PBMCs, collected at follow-up. The chain employs TRBV12-3 or TRBV12-4 and TRBJ2-3; no firm D call. This sequence originates from a female donor with early-stage non-small cell lung cancer. The CDR3 sequence: CASSSRPTDTQYF. The CDR3 region has the DNA TGTGCCAGCAGTTCCCGGCCCACAGATACGCAGTATTTT.